The 7 T cell receptor beta chains below all came from one sample that was sequenced in a study of T cell changes during pregnancy in multiple sclerosis (dated by TCRdb to between 2019 and 2020). Library construction relied on the immunoSEQ multiplex PCR assay. TCRdb took over this immuneACCESS table, retaining in-frame rearrangements with V and J assigned. Such tables are incomplete; in checked studies, under half of the missing clones stem from an unresolved V gene, and the remainder is unexplained. This sample is represented by around 60,000 clones; 85% to 95% of them were singletons. The ten largest account for around 3.2% of the sample. This specimen was CD8+ T cells from peripheral blood mononuclear cells, taken in the third trimester of pregnancy. Source of these receptors: a female donor with multiple sclerosis, enrolled in a pregnancy study.

V is TRBV4-1 and J is TRBJ2-7; maybe TRBD1 (6 bases). Trimming took 5 bases from V and 6 from J, leaving 8 bases between them. This CDR3 is 11 amino acids long. Germline CDR1 MGHRA, CDR2 YSYEKL. The chain's CDR3 is CASSVGAEQYF. The CDR3, as DNA: TGCGCCAGCAGCGTGGGGGCCGAGCAGTACTTC.

The chain carries TRBV7-2 and TRBJ2-1; the match to TRBD2 covers 8 bases. CDR3 size: 17 residues. CDR1 is SGHTA, CDR2 FQGNSA, per germline. The V gene end was trimmed by 0 bases and the J gene end by 5 bases; junction bases not matched to a gene: 9. CDR3 in amino acids: CASSLAMGSGIHNEQFF. CDR3 coding DNA: TGTGCCAGCAGCTTAGCTATGGGTAGCGGGATTCACAATGAGCAGTTCTTC. Combining the CDR3 with reference TRBV7-2 and TRBJ2-1 gives the whole variable domain GAGVSQSPSNKVTEKGKDVELRCDPISGHTALYWYRQSLGQGLEFLIYFQGNSAPDKSGLPSDRFSAERTGGSVSTLTIQRTQQEDSAVYLCASSLAMGSGIHNEQFFGPGTRLTVL.

The genes are TRBV21-1 and TRBJ1-2; the table's D call, TRBD1, was not checked against the DNA. TRBV21-1 is a pseudogene locus. The length of the CDR3 is 14 residues. The CDR3 coding sequence is TGTGCCAGCAGATACCGGGACAGGGAGGAGGGCTACACCTTC. It is translated as CASRYRDREEGYTF.

The chain combines TRBV27 with TRBJ2-7; 10 positions match TRBD2. Looked up from germline, CDR1 is MNHEY and CDR2 is SMNVEV (reference sequence). Trimming cost V 3 bases and J 4 bases; bases outside gene matches: 6. The CDR3 consists of 15 residues. In DNA form, the CDR3 reads TGTGCCAGCAGTTTGGGATCTAGCGGGAGATACGAGCAGTACTTC. Translating it yields CASSLGSSGRYEQYF.

The rearrangement joins TRBV6-4 to TRBJ2-2, with 8 bases fitting TRBD1. This CDR3 is 16 amino acids long. Per the germline V gene, CDR1 is MRHNA and CDR2 is SNTAGT. Trimming took 5 bases from V and 4 from J; bases not matched to a gene: 9. CDR3 sequence reads: CASSRNSDRATGELFF. The CDR3 region has the DNA TGTGCCAGCAGTCGTAATTCGGACAGGGCCACCGGGGAGCTGTTTTTT.

This chain joins TRBV27 and TRBJ2-7, with TRBD1 matching over 12 bases. J was trimmed by 7 bases and V by 5 bases; bases with no gene match: 9. Germline CDR1 and CDR2: MNHEY and SMNVEV (reference sequence). CDR3 length: 15 amino acids. As DNA, the CDR3 is TGTGCCAGCAGTCCCGGGACAGGGGGCAAGAGGGAGCAGTACTTC. Amino acids: CASSPGTGGKREQYF.

The chain employs TRBV7-9 and TRBJ2-7; a weak D match, TRBD2 (5 bases). CDR1 SEHNR and CDR2 FQNEAQ come from the germline V gene (reference sequence). The CDR3 spans 12 residues. V was cut by 0 bases and J by 7 bases, with 7 bases left in between. The CDR3 sequence is CASSLAWEEQYF. In DNA, the CDR3 is TGTGCCAGCAGCTTAGCATGGGAGGAGCAGTACTTC.